Following are 11 T cell receptor beta chains from one sample sequenced in a study of blood T cells in healthy people across ages. Together with a sample-barcoded 5' primer, a J-beta primer mix was included in a second PCR lasting 7 to 11 cycles. One entry per CDR3 protein results from TCRdb running MiXCR on the 5' RACE reads. The sample includes around 900,000 distinct CDR3 sequences, 29% of them seen just once. Sequencing used blood. The receptors shown here come from a woman of 80 years or more in good health.

The sample holds many counts of this clonotype. This chain links TRBV6-2 or TRBV6-3 with TRBJ2-3, with D tentatively TRBD2 (5 bases). The V and J ends lost 6 bases and 0 bases respectively, with 13 bases between them. CDR3 length: 15 amino acids. CDR1 and CDR2 from the germline V gene are MNHEY and SVGEGT. The CDR3 region has the DNA TGTGCCAGCAGCGACGGCGGGCATAGCACAGATACGCAGTATTTT. Amino acid sequence: CASSDGGHSTDTQYF.

This clonotype was recorded at least ten times. The chain recombines TRBV18 with TRBJ2-6, with TRBD1 matching over 8 bases. The CDR3 loop spans 18 amino acids. J was trimmed by 2 bases and V by 3 bases; bases with no gene match: 9. CDR1 is KGHSH and CDR2 is LQKENI in the germline V gene. CDR3 region: CASSPLEQGAAGANVLTF. CDR3 coding DNA: TGTGCCAGCTCACCTCTTGAGCAGGGGGCGGCTGGGGCCAACGTCCTGACTTTC.

This clonotype was seen at least ten times. The CDR3 nucleotides read TGCGCCAGCAGTAAGCAGGGGGACTATGGCTACACCTTC. This codes for CASSKQGDYGYTF. This chain uses TRBV10-2 with TRBJ1-2; 7 bases are shared with TRBD1. The V gene's germline CDR1 is WSHSY and CDR2 SAAADI. V dropped 5 bases and J dropped 3; count of bases not matched to a gene: 3. The CDR3 is 13 residues long.

The chain combines TRBV6-6 with TRBJ2-5; 8 nucleotides align to TRBD1. The J segment lost 3 bases and the V segment lost 6 bases, leaving 12 bases of the junction unmatched. The CDR3 is 16 amino acids. Germline CDR1 MNHNY, CDR2 SVGAGI (reference sequence). The DNA for the CDR3 is TGTGCCAGCAGCCATCAGGGGGCGGGCGGGGAAGAGACCCAGTACTTC. This gives the protein CASSHQGAGGEETQYF.

Remarks on this clonotype: A read error may be the cause here, since a much bigger clone is one base away. The CDR3 protein is CASSYSRLPYYGYTF. CDR3 nucleotides: TGTGCCAGCAGTTACTCGAGGCTCCCCTACTATGGCTACACCTTC. This sequence joins TRBV6-5 and TRBJ1-2; no firm D call. The germline CDR1 and CDR2 sequences are MNHEY and SVGAGI. The CDR3 consists of 15 residues. V was pared by 0 bases and J by 3 bases, with 11 bases between.

This clonotype showed up many times. Relative to the germline gene, one junction end is altered; a read error may explain this. This chain's CDR3 is CASSWGGSTDTQYF. The CDR3 DNA reads TGCGCCAGCAGCTGGGGGGGAAGCACAGATACGCAGTATTTT. The chain links TRBV12-3 or TRBV12-4 to TRBJ2-3; 7 bases are shared with TRBD2. CDR3 length equals 14 residues.

V gene TRBV12-3 or TRBV12-4 combines with J gene TRBJ2-4, with D possibly being TRBD2 (6 bases). CDR3 length: 16 amino acids. Trimming took off 5 bases at V and 1 base at J, with 15 bases between the two ends. The CDR3 reads CASSGLWGVAKNIQYF. DNA of the CDR3: TGTGCCAGCAGTGGACTATGGGGCGTTGCCAAAAACATTCAGTACTTC.

This clonotype occurred a few times. The chain links TRBV20-1 to TRBJ2-5; 15 bases match TRBD2. Germline lookup yields CDR1 DFQATT and CDR2 SNEGSKA (reference sequence). This CDR3 spans 15 amino acids. V dropped 6 bases and J dropped 5; count of bases not matched to a gene: 7. The DNA for the CDR3 is TGCAGTGCGGGACTAGCGGGGGGCCGGGGGGAGACCCAGTACTTC. The encoded protein is CSAGLAGGRGETQYF.

The chain carries TRBV18 and TRBJ2-3; a weak D match, TRBD2 (7 bases). There are 16 residues in the CDR3. V was shortened by 0 bases and J by 3 bases, with 13 bases between the two germline ends. Germline V gene sequence: CDR1 KGHSH, CDR2 LQKENI. The CDR3 sequence: CASSPPGGAETDTQYF. CDR3 bases: TGTGCCAGCTCACCACCGGGGGGGGCTGAAACAGATACGCAGTATTTT.

Only a few counts were recorded for this clonotype. The chain recombines TRBV12-3 or TRBV12-4 with TRBJ1-6; D remains ambiguous. The CDR3 totals 13 residues. The V and J ends lost 3 bases and 2 bases respectively, with 2 bases between them. Here the CDR3 DNA reads TGTGCCAGCAGTTTCACCTATAATTCACCCCTCCACTTT. The encoded protein is CASSFTYNSPLHF.

As regards this clonotype: Being one base from a much bigger clone, this may be a read error. This sequence joins TRBV7-2 and TRBJ2-5, with D possibly matching TRBD1 (5 bases). Trimming took 5 bases from V and 11 from J, leaving 15 bases between them. CDR1 is SGHTA, CDR2 FQGNSA, per germline. The CDR3 is 12 residues long. The CDR3 reads CASSQQVNEQYF. CDR3 bases: TGTGCCAGCAGCCAACAGGTCAATGAGCAGTACTTC.